These 24 T cell receptor beta chains share one sample of origin, sequenced in a study of brain T cells in children with intractable seizures. TCRdb's copy holds only in-frame clones and misses some; the assay was immunoSEQ multiplex PCR. Of over 1,500 clones listed, around 73% are singletons. Surgery cases with the highest brain T cell transcript signatures were chosen for sequencing. The specimen comprised resected brain tissue, sampled at surgery. Receptors originate from a girl aged 2-9 years with tuberous sclerosis and intractable seizures.

This clone appeared once. The gene calls are TRBV5-5 and TRBJ1-1; 8 bases are shared with TRBD1. The CDR3 runs 16 residues. Looked up from germline, CDR1 is SGHKS and CDR2 is YYEKEE (reference sequence). Losses at the gene ends were 2 bases for V and 0 bases for J; bases not matched to a gene: 6. CDR3 nucleotide sequence: TGTGCCAGCAGCTTACATCAGGGGGCGATGAACACTGAAGCTTTCTTT. Translating gives CASSLHQGAMNTEAFF.

The DNA for the CDR3 is TGTGCCAGCAGTGACTCTTATGGGGACACCGGGGAGCTGTTTTTT. Translation gives CASSDSYGDTGELFF. This sequence joins TRBV6-4 and TRBJ2-2, with no clear D. The CDR3 is made up of 15 amino acids. The germline V and J ends were trimmed by 0 bases and 3 bases, with 8 bases remaining between them. Germline CDR1 MRHNA, CDR2 SNTAGT.

The rearrangement joins TRBV6-6 to TRBJ1-1; weak D call: TRBD1 (5 bases). V was pared by 5 bases and J by 1 base, with 8 bases between. Germline lookup yields CDR1 MNHNY and CDR2 SVGAGI (reference sequence). The CDR3 runs to 13 residues. The CDR3 loop reads CASSDGQNTEAFF. The CDR3 coding sequence is TGTGCCAGCAGTGACGGACAGAACACTGAAGCTTTCTTT.

The rearrangement uses TRBV29-1 and TRBJ1-3; 8 nucleotides align to TRBD1. The CDR3 length is 14 residues. Germline V gene sequence: CDR1 SQVTM, CDR2 ANQGSEA. V was clipped by 4 bases and J by 4 bases; unmatched bases: 6. CDR3 sequence reads: CSVGLGQEGNTIYF. Written as DNA, the CDR3 is TGCAGCGTTGGCCTGGGACAGGAGGGAAACACCATATATTTT. Based on the CDR3 plus reference TRBV29-1 and TRBJ1-3, the full variable domain is SAVISQKPSRDICQRGTSLTIQCQVDSQVTMMFWYRQQPGQSLTLIATANQGSEATYESGFVIDKFPISRPNLTFSTLTVSNMSPEDSSIYLCSVGLGQEGNTIYFGEGSWLTVV.

This chain connects TRBV6-5 to TRBJ1-3, with 7 positions matching TRBD1. Germline CDR1 reads MNHEY; CDR2 reads SVGAGI. This CDR3 is built from 14 residues. Trimming took 7 bases from V and 0 from J; bases not matched to a gene: 3. DNA of the CDR3: TGTGCCAGCAAACAGGGGAACTCTGGAAACACCATATATTTT. Amino acid sequence: CASKQGNSGNTIYF.

This clone was seen once. The gene calls are TRBV5-1 and TRBJ2-7; the match to TRBD1 covers 10 bases. The V gene's germline CDR1 is SGHRS and CDR2 YFSETQ. This CDR3 comprises 14 residues. The junction had 9 bases not matched to a gene; V was cut back by 7 bases and J by 5 bases. CDR3 coding DNA: TGCGCCAGCCAGCGGGACAGGGGTAAACACGAGCAGTACTTC. Translated, it gives CASQRDRGKHEQYF.

CDR3 sequence reads: CASSASGTEPYNEQFF. The DNA for the CDR3 is TGTGCCAGCAGTGCTTCTGGGACAGAGCCGTACAATGAGCAGTTCTTC. The chain uses TRBV6-4 and TRBJ2-1, with 7 bases matching TRBD1. Germline loops: CDR1 MRHNA, CDR2 SNTAGT. V lost 4 bases, J lost 4 bases, and 10 bases stayed unmatched. This CDR3 has 16 residues.

The J gene is TRBJ1-5, the V gene TRBV13, with no clear D. In germline, CDR1 is PRHDT, CDR2 FYEKMQ (reference sequence). The V end was cut by 2 bases, the J end by 7 bases, with 6 bases between. CDR3 length equals 12 residues. CDR3: CASSLLGQPQHF. CDR3 nucleotides: TGTGCCAGCAGCTTATTGGGGCAGCCCCAGCATTTT.

CDR3 DNA sequence: TGTGCCAGCAGCTTGGTGGGTGGCTACGAGCAGTACTTC. This sequence encodes CASSLVGGYEQYF. This chain connects TRBV5-5 to TRBJ2-7; unclear D gene. Germline V gives CDR1 SGHKS, CDR2 YYEKEE (reference sequence). The V end was cut by 0 bases, the J end by 3 bases, with 7 bases between. This CDR3 comprises 13 residues.

The rearrangement uses TRBV19 and TRBJ2-3, with 12 bases fitting TRBD2. The V gene's germline CDR1 is LNHDA and CDR2 SQIVND (reference sequence). This CDR3 has 16 amino acids. Trimming cost V 6 bases and J 3 bases; bases outside gene matches: 7. In DNA, the CDR3 is TGTGCCAGTAGATCAACTAGCGGGGGGTATACAGATACGCAGTATTTT. Its translation is CASRSTSGGYTDTQYF.

This CDR3 reads CASSFWTGQKNIQYF. DNA for the CDR3: TGTGCCAGCAGCTTTTGGACAGGGCAGAAAAACATTCAGTACTTC. The genes are TRBV7-2 and TRBJ2-4, with 8 positions matching TRBD1. V shed 3 bases and J 4 bases; nucleotides not matched to a gene: 5. From germline, CDR1 is SGHTA and CDR2 FQGNSA. The CDR3 covers 15 residues.

This clone was detected once. The rearrangement uses TRBV4-2 and TRBJ1-6; no clear D. Germline V lookup: CDR1 LGHNA, CDR2 YNFKEQ. The CDR3 consists of 17 residues. The V and J ends lost 4 bases and 4 bases respectively, with 17 bases between them. This CDR3 reads CASSPTSRGGYNSPLHF. As DNA, the CDR3 is TGTGCCAGCAGCCCTACCTCTCGGGGAGGGTATAATTCACCCCTCCACTTT.

This rearrangement joins TRBV15 to TRBJ2-7, with D perhaps being TRBD1 or TRBD2 (5 bases each). V lost 0 bases to trimming and J lost 5 bases, with 14 bases between them. Germline CDR1 reads LNHNV; CDR2 reads YYDKDF (reference sequence). This CDR3 has 15 amino acids. The CDR3 sequence is CATSRDRGQANEQYF. The CDR3 DNA sequence: TGTGCCACCAGCAGAGATCGGGGCCAGGCCAACGAGCAGTACTTC.

The chain carries TRBV4-2 and TRBJ2-7; D is perhaps TRBD1 (6 bases). Trimming pared 1 base from V and 3 bases from J, leaving 10 bases between. Germline loops: CDR1 LGHNA, CDR2 YNFKEQ. This CDR3 is 14 amino acids long. The chain's CDR3 is CASSQGIQGYEQYF. CDR3 DNA: TGTGCCAGCAGCCAAGGAATACAGGGCTACGAGCAGTACTTC.

This sequence joins TRBV5-6 and TRBJ2-3; 10 bases are shared with TRBD2. Trimming cost V 2 bases and J 5 bases; bases outside gene matches: 5. From germline, CDR1 is SGHDT and CDR2 YYEEEE. The CDR3 is 15 residues long. CDR3 sequence: CASSFSGGAVDTQYF. CDR3 sequence (DNA): TGTGCCAGCAGCTTCAGCGGGGGGGCAGTAGATACGCAGTATTTT.

This rearrangement joins TRBV6-5 to TRBJ2-3, with 7 bases that match TRBD1. CDR3 length: 14 amino acids. Germline assignment: CDR1 MNHEY and CDR2 SVGAGI. The trim removed 7 bases at V and 4 bases at J, leaving 8 bases unmatched. The CDR3 nucleotides are TGTGCCAGCACAACAGGGGTCGCGTCAGATACGCAGTATTTT. Encoded protein: CASTTGVASDTQYF.

The CDR3 DNA reads TGTGCCAGCAGCTCTGGGGAGAATCAGCCCCAGCATTTT. Its translation is CASSSGENQPQHF. This chain joins TRBV5-6 and TRBJ1-5, with D unclear. V gave up 3 bases and J gave up 4 bases, with 8 bases separating them. CDR1 and CDR2 from the germline V gene are SGHDT and YYEEEE. This CDR3 spans 13 amino acids.

The V and J genes are TRBV24-1 and TRBJ2-3, with TRBD2 identical over 13 bases. The germline CDR1 and CDR2 sequences are KGHDR and SFDVKD. Trimming cost V 4 bases and J 3 bases; bases outside gene matches: 3. There are 16 residues in the CDR3. CDR3 protein: CATSEGLAGTTDTQYF. The CDR3 region has the DNA TGTGCCACCAGTGAGGGACTAGCGGGGACGACAGATACGCAGTATTTT.

In regard to this clone: One end of the junction fails to match germline, which may point to a read error. The rearrangement joins TRBV19 to TRBJ2-7; D could derive from TRBD1 or TRBD2 (6 bases each). This CDR3 is 12 amino acids long. Germline-derived CDR1 and CDR2 are LNHDA and SQIVND (reference sequence). CDR3 in DNA: TGTGCCAGCAGTAGGGGGGATTACGAGCAGTACTTC. It translates to CASSRGDYEQYF.

This sequence joins TRBV27 and TRBJ2-6; no reliable D call. The CDR3 spans 12 residues. Trimming stripped 4 bases from V and 2 bases from J, with 0 bases between. From germline, CDR1 is MNHEY and CDR2 SMNVEV (reference sequence). CDR3 bases: TGTGCCAGCAGTTCTGGGGCCAACGTCCTGACTTTC. It specifies CASSSGANVLTF.

The sample holds a few counts of this clone. This chain joins TRBV19 and TRBJ2-1; D ambiguous. V was trimmed by 2 bases and J by 9 bases, leaving 8 bases between them. The length of the CDR3 is 12 residues. Germline V gene data show CDR1 as LNHDA and CDR2 as SQIVND (reference sequence). The CDR3 protein is CASSIYRGEQFF. The CDR3 DNA sequence: TGTGCCAGTAGTATATACAGAGGTGAGCAGTTCTTC.

On this clone: Relative to the germline gene, one junction end is altered; a read error may explain this. The V call is TRBV12-3 or TRBV12-4, the J call TRBJ1-1; unclear D gene. There are 12 residues in the CDR3. CDR3 sequence (DNA): TGTGCCGGCAGTACACCCGGGACTGAAGCTTTCTTT. Amino acid sequence: CAGSTPGTEAFF.

The genes are TRBV11-2 and TRBJ2-7; 9 nucleotides match TRBD1. This CDR3 has 15 residues. Germline assignment: CDR1 SGHAT and CDR2 FQNNGV. V lost 0 bases and J lost 4; bases outside the gene matches: 4. The CDR3 DNA reads as TGTGCCAGCAGCTTAGAACAGGGGGCTTTTTACGAGCAGTACTTC. Amino acid sequence: CASSLEQGAFYEQYF.

This clone was recorded a few times. DNA of the CDR3: TGTGCCAGCAGTGACCCGGGACAGGGTTATTCACCCCTCCACTTT. Translation gives CASSDPGQGYSPLHF. The gene calls are TRBV6-1 and TRBJ1-6; TRBD1 aligns across 9 bases. V lost 3 bases, J lost 8 bases, and 5 bases stayed unmatched. The CDR3 is 15 amino acids. CDR1 is MNHNS, CDR2 SASEGT, per germline.